What follows describes a single T cell receptor beta chain. No antigen is known for it. The data stem from a study of T cell repertoires in cytomegalovirus infection. General study results and limits: Carriers of CMV and the relevant HLA type were discriminated by public TCR beta frequency.

Via MiXCR, TCRdb re-called the reads, giving one row per CDR3 protein. The sample contains around 530,000 distinct CDR3 sequences, roughly 29% of which appear only once. The CDR3 length is 14 residues. The germline V gene has CDR1 SGHVS and CDR2 FQNEAQ. Trimming shortened V by 5 bases and J by 2 bases, and 12 bases separated the two germline ends. The source material was PBMCs. The receptor was derived from a human donor in good health (CMV status not recorded). Some clones in this sample may be carry-over from other donors' samples. V usage is TRBV7-8 and J usage is TRBJ2-5, with D perhaps TRBD1 (6 bases). The CDR3 DNA sequence: TGTGCCAGCAGCGGGGCCGGGACACAAGAGACCCAGTACTTC. The encoded protein is CASSGAGTQETQYF. Supplemented by reference TRBV7-8 and TRBJ2-5, the full variable domain reads GAGVSQSPRYKVAKRGQDVALRCDPISGHVSLFWYQQALGQGPEFLTYFQNEAQLDKSGLPSDRFFAERPEGSVSTLKIQRTQQEDSAVYLCASSGAGTQETQYFGPGTRLLVL.